These 6 T cell receptor beta chains were all obtained from the same sample, sequenced in a study of blood T cell repertoires in COVID-19. TCRdb's table, derived via immunoSEQ multiplex PCR, lists solely in-frame clones and lacks some. The sample carries some 57,000 clones, around 90% recorded once. The sequenced sample consisted of peripheral blood. The receptors originated from a human donor in a cohort sampled during active COVID-19.

This clone was observed a few times. The chain combines TRBV3-1 (or the pseudogene TRBV3-2) with TRBJ2-3; 12 bases match TRBD2. Germline CDR1 reads LGHDT; CDR2 reads YNNKEL (reference sequence). V lost 3 bases, J lost 2 bases, and 15 bases stayed unmatched. The CDR3 covers 20 residues. In DNA, the CDR3 is TGTGCCAGCAGCCAGGAGATTCCGGGACTAGCGGGTGGTTACACAGATACGCAGTATTTT. This translates into CASSQEIPGLAGGYTDTQYF.

The chain carries TRBV3-1 (or the pseudogene TRBV3-2) and TRBJ1-4; maybe TRBD1 (5 bases). CDR1 is LGHDT and CDR2 is YNNKEL in the germline V gene (reference sequence). The germline V and J ends were trimmed by 9 bases and 7 bases, with 15 bases remaining between them. The CDR3 is 13 residues long. Written as DNA, the CDR3 is TGTGCCAGTGGGGCCCCGCGGGGTGAAAAACTGTTTTTT. Its translation is CASGAPRGEKLFF.

This chain connects TRBV7-2 to TRBJ2-3, with TRBD2 matching 7 bases. After removal of 1 base from V and 3 bases from J, the junction contained 4 bases not matched to a gene. Germline V CDR1 and CDR2: SGHTA, FQGNSA. The CDR3 loop spans 15 amino acids. CDR3 protein: CASSLDPGRTDTQYF. The CDR3 DNA sequence: TGTGCCAGCAGCTTAGACCCCGGGAGGACAGATACGCAGTATTTT.

The chain links TRBV11-2 to TRBJ1-1, with 9 bases identical to TRBD1. Unmatched junction bases numbered 15, after V lost 7 bases and J lost 6 bases. The CDR3 spans 16 residues. CDR1 and CDR2 (germline): SGHAT, FQNNGV. CDR3 sequence reads: CASTKTPGTGRSEAFF. CDR3 DNA sequence: TGTGCCAGCACTAAAACCCCCGGGACAGGGAGATCTGAAGCTTTCTTT. Supplemented by reference TRBV11-2 and TRBJ1-1, the full variable domain reads EAGVAQSPRYKIIEKRQSVAFWCNPISGHATLYWYQQILGQGPKLLIQFQNNGVVDDSQLPKDRFSAERLKGVDSTLKIQPAKLEDSAVYLCASTKTPGTGRSEAFFGQGTRLTVV.

This chain uses TRBV5-1 with TRBJ2-1, with 14 bases that match TRBD2. Trimming at V came to 4 bases and at J to 12 bases, leaving 9 bases not matched to a gene. Germline CDR1 reads SGHRS; CDR2 reads YFSETQ. The CDR3 totals 15 residues. The CDR3: CASSAGTSGSSVQFF. Here the CDR3 DNA reads TGCGCCAGCAGCGCCGGGACTAGCGGGAGTTCGGTGCAGTTCTTC.

CDR3: CASSQDGSGRAGYTF. CDR3 bases: TGCGCCAGCAGCCAAGACGGGTCAGGGAGGGCTGGCTACACCTTC. V gene TRBV4-3 combines with J gene TRBJ1-2; D is perhaps TRBD1 (5 bases). The CDR3 is 15 amino acids. CDR1 is LGHNA, CDR2 YSLEER, per germline. Trimming left V 0 bases short and J 7 bases short, with 15 bases between.